This T cell receptor (beta chain) was captured by sequencing in a study of graft-versus-host responses after intestinal transplantation. The study, taken as a whole, reports: Early post-transplant HvG declines were associated with peak circulating GvH clone levels.

Germline lookup yields CDR1 MDHEN and CDR2 SYDVKM. Trimming removed 3 bases from V and 6 bases from J; junction bases left unmatched: 10. The CDR3 length is 16 residues. The data were produced by immunoSEQ multiplex PCR, yet TCRdb's version contains in-frame clones alone and is incomplete. This table holds under 75,000 clones, about 90% found once. Note on this clone: Its cognate antigen is unknown.

Sequencing used unstimulated CD8+ T cells sorted from spleen or lymph node cells, obtained before transplant. The chain combines TRBV28 with TRBJ2-3, with TRBD2 matching 9 bases. This sequence originates from a human donor who was the organ donor for an intestinal transplant. For the CDR3, the DNA is TGTGCCAGCAGTTTTCGCGGGGGGGCCGGTATCGATACGCAGTATTTT. Translation gives CASSFRGGAGIDTQYF.